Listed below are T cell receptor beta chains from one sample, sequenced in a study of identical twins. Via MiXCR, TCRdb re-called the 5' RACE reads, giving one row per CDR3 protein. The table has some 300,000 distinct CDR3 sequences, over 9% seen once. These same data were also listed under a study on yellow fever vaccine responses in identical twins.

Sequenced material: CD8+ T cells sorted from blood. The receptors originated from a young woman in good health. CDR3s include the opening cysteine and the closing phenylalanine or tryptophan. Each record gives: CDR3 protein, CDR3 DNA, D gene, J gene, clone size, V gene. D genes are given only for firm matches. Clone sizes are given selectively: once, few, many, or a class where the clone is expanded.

CDR3 protein: CAISESGQGAVTEAFF; CDR3 DNA: TGTGCCATCAGTGAGTCGGGACAGGGCGCTGTGACTGAAGCTTTCTTT; D gene: TRBD1; J gene: TRBJ1-1; clone size: few; V gene: TRBV10-3
CDR3 protein: CASSPKKGQAYNEQFF; CDR3 DNA: TGTGCCAGCTCACCCAAGAAGGGACAGGCCTACAATGAGCAGTTCTTC; D gene: TRBD1; J gene: TRBJ2-1; clone size: .; V gene: TRBV18
CDR3 protein: CASGQGGQETQYF; CDR3 DNA: TGTGCCAGCGGTCAGGGGGGTCAAGAGACCCAGTACTTC; D gene: .; J gene: TRBJ2-5; clone size: .; V gene: TRBV7-6
CDR3 protein: CASNLIGPGETQYF; CDR3 DNA: TGTGCCAGCAACCTGATCGGACCAGGAGAGACCCAGTACTTC; D gene: .; J gene: TRBJ2-5; clone size: many; V gene: TRBV10-3
CDR3 protein: CSVVTLTEDSYEQYF; CDR3 DNA: TGCAGCGTGGTGACGCTGACAGAAGACTCCTACGAGCAGTACTTC; D gene: .; J gene: TRBJ2-7; clone size: many; V gene: TRBV29-1
CDR3 protein: CASSRAGGVGNEQFF; CDR3 DNA: TGTGCCAGCAGCCGTGCGGGGGGAGTGGGCAATGAGCAGTTCTTC; D gene: TRBD2; J gene: TRBJ2-1; clone size: .; V gene: TRBV3-1
CDR3 protein: CASSPVRLAGPTDTQYF; CDR3 DNA: TGTGCCAGCAGCCCCGTTAGACTAGCGGGGCCCACAGATACGCAGTATTTT; D gene: TRBD2; J gene: TRBJ2-3; clone size: few; V gene: TRBV7-6
CDR3 protein: CSAGDYNEQFF; CDR3 DNA: TGCAGTGCCGGAGACTACAATGAGCAGTTCTTC; D gene: .; J gene: TRBJ2-1; clone size: .; V gene: TRBV20-1
CDR3 protein: CASRGNEKLFF; CDR3 DNA: TGTGCCAGCAGGGGTAATGAAAAACTGTTTTTT; D gene: .; J gene: TRBJ1-4; clone size: few; V gene: TRBV6-1
CDR3 protein: CASSDGGSSYNSPLHF; CDR3 DNA: TGTGCCAGCAGTGATGGGGGCAGCTCCTATAATTCACCCCTCCACTTT; D gene: .; J gene: TRBJ1-6; clone size: few; V gene: TRBV2